The clone carrying this T cell receptor (beta chain) has a single count. V was clipped by 6 bases and J by 7 bases, with 20 bases between them. Germline V gene lookup returns CDR1 SGDLS and CDR2 YYNGEE. This CDR3 spans 14 amino acids. The sample is drawn from a study of TIL therapy for anti-PD-1-resistant metastatic lung cancer. The immunoSEQ assay was v3. Libraries were prepared by immunoSEQ multiplex PCR; TCRdb keeps only in-frame clonotypes and omits some of them. In the table there are some 7,000 clones, 60% to 80% of which are singletons. Time point: pre-treatment sample, taken before nivolumab and TIL therapy. Most excised metastases sampled were pleural nodules or supraclavicular lymph nodes.

This TCR derives from a person between 25 and 80 years old with non-small cell lung cancer. The V and J genes are TRBV9 and TRBJ2-7; D may be TRBD2 (6 bases). This sample comprised tumor tissue, obtained at baseline. CDR3 nucleotide sequence: TGTGCCAGCAACCCTGGAGGAGGGAGGAGAGAGCAGTACTTC. Protein product: CASNPGGGRREQYF.